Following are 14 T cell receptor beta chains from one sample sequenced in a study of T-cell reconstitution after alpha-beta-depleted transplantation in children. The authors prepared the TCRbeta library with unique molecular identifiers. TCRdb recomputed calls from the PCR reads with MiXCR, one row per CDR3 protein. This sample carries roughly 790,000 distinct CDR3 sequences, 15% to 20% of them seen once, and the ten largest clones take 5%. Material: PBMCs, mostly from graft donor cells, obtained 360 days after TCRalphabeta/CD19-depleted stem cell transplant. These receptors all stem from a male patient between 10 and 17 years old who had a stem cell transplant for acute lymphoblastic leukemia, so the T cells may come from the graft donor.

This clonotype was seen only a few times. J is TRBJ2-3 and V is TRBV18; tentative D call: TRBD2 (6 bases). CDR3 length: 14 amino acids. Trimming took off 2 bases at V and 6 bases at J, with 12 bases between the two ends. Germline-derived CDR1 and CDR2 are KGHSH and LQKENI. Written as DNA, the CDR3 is TGTGCCAGCTCACCAGGGACTCTGACCGATACGCAGTATTTT. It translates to CASSPGTLTDTQYF.

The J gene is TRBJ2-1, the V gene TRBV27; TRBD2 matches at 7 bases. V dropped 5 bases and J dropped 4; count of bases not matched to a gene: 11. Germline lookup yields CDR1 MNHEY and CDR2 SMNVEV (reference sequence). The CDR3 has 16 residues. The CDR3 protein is CASSPQRGPIYNEQFF. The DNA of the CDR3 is TGTGCCAGCAGTCCTCAGCGGGGTCCAATATACAATGAGCAGTTCTTC.

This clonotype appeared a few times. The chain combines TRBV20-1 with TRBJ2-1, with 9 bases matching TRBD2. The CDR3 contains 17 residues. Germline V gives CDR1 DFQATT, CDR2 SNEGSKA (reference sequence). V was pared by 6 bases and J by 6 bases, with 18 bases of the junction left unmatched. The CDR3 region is CSALPHRWAGGSNEQFF. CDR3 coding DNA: TGCAGTGCACTACCGCACAGGTGGGCGGGAGGGTCCAATGAGCAGTTCTTC.

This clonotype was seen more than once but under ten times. In DNA, the CDR3 is TGTGCCAGTAGTATTTTTAATGAGCAGTTCTTC. Encoded protein: CASSIFNEQFF. The chain joins TRBV19 to TRBJ2-1; D remains ambiguous. CDR1 is LNHDA and CDR2 is SQIVND in the germline V gene (reference sequence). Trimming pared 3 bases from V and 7 bases from J, leaving 4 bases between. This CDR3 has 11 amino acids. Together with reference TRBV19 and TRBJ2-1, the CDR3 gives the full variable domain: DGGITQSPKYLFRKEGQNVTLSCEQNLNHDAMYWYRQDPGQGLRLIYYSQIVNDFQKGDIAEGYSVSREKKESFPLTVTSAQKNPTAFYLCASSIFNEQFFGPGTRLTVL.

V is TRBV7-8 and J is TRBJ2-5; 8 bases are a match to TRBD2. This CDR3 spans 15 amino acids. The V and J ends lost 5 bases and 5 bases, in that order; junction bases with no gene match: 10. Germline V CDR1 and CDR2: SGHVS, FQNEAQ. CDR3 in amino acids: CASSHSGRSFETQYF. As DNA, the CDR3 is TGTGCCAGCAGCCACAGCGGGAGAAGCTTTGAGACCCAGTACTTC.

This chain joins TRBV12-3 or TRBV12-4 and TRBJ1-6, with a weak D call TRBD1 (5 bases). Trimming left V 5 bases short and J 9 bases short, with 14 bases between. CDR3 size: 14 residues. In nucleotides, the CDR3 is TGTGCCAGCAGTCCCCGAGGGGTCGGTTCACCCCTCCACTTT. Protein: CASSPRGVGSPLHF.

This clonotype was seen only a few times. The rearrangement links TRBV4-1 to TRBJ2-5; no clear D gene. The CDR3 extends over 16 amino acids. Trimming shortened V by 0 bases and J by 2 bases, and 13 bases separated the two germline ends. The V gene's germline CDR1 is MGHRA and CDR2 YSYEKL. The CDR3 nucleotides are TGCGCCAGCAGCCAAGAGATCCCACAACTACAAGAGACCCAGTACTTC. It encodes CASSQEIPQLQETQYF.

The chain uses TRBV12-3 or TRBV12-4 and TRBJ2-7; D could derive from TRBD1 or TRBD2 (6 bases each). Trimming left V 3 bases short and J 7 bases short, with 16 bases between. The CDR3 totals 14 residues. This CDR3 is CASSFMEGVWEQYF. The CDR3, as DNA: TGTGCCAGCAGTTTCATGGAGGGGGTGTGGGAGCAGTACTTC.

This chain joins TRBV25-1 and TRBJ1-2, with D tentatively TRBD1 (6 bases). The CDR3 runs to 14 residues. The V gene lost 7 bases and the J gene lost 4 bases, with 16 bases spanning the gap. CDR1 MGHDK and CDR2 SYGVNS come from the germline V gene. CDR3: CASKGLGAGYGYTF. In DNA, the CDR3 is TGTGCCAGCAAGGGGCTGGGGGCAGGCTATGGCTACACCTTC.

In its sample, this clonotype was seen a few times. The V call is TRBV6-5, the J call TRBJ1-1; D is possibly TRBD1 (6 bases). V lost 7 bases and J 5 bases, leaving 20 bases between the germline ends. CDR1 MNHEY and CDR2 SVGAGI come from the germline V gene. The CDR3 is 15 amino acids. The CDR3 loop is CASILMDSPSTEAFF. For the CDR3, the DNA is TGTGCCAGCATTCTCATGGACAGTCCATCTACTGAAGCTTTCTTT.

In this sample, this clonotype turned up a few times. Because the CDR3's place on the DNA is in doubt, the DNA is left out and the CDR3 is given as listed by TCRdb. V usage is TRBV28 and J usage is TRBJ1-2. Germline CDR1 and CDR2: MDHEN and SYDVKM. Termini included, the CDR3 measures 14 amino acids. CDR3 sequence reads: CASSTSTLVGGYTF.

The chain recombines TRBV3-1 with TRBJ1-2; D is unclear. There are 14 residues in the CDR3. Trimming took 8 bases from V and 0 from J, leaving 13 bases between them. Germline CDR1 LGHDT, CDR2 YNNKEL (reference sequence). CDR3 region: CASGLRHANYGYTF. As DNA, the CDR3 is TGTGCCAGCGGGCTGCGCCACGCTAACTATGGCTACACCTTC.

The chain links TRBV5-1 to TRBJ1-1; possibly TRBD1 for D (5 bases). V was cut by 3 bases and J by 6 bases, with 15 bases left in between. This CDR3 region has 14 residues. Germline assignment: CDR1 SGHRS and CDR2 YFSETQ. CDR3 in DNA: TGCGCCAGCAGCTCGCGGGGGGAGAGGGCTGAAGCTTTCTTT. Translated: CASSSRGERAEAFF.

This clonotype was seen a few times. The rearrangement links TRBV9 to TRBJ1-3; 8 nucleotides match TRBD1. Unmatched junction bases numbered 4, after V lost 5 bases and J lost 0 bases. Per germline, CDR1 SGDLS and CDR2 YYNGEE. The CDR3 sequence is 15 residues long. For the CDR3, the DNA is TGTGCCAGCAGGGGGACAGGATTCTCTGGAAACACCATATATTTT. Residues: CASRGTGFSGNTIYF.